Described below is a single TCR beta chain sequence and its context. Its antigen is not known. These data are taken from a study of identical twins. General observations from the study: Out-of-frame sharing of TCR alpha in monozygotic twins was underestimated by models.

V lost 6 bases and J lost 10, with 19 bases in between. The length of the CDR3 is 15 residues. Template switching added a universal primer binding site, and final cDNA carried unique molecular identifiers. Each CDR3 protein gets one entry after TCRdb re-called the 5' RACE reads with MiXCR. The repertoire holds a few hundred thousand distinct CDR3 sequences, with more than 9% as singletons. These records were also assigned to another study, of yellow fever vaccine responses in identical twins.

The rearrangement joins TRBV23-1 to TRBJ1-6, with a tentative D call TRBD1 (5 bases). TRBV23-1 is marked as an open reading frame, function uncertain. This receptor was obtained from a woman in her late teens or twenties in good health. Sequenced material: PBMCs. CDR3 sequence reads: CASRGRVAGRSPLHF. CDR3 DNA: TGCGCCAGCAGGGGAAGAGTCGCGGGACGGTCACCCCTCCACTTT.